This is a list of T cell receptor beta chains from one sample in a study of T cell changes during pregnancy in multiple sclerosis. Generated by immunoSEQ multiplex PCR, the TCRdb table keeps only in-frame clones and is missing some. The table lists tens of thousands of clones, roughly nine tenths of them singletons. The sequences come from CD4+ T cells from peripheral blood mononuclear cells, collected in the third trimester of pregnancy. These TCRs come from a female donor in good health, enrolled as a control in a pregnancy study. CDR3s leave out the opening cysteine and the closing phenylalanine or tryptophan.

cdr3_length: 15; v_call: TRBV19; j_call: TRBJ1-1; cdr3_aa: ASSIGSGAPGNTEAF
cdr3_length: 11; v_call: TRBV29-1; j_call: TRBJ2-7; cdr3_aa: SVRTGKVREQY
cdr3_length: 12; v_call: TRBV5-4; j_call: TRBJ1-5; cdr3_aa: ASSLEGANQPQH
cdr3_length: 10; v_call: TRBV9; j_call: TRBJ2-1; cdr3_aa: ASSVVGDEQF
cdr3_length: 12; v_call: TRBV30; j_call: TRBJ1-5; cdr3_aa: AWSPVNSNQPQH
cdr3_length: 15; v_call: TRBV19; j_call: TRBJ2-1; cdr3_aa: ASSKTSGDLSYNEQF
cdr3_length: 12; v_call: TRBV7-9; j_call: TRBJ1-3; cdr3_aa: ASSSGQAGNTIY
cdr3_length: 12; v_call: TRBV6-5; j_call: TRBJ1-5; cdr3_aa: ASRPTGLGQPQH
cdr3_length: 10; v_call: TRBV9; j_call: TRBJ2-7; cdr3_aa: ASSAGLHEQY
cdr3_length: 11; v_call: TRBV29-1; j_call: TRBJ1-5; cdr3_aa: SGFHTYNQPQH
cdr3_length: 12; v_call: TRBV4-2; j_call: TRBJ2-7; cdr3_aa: ASSTGQGSYEQY
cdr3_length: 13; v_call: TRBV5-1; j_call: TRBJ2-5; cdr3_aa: ASTPSGGPGETQY
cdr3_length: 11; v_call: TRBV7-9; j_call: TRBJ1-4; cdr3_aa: ASSLGALEKLF
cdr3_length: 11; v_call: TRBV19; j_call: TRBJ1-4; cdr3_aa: ASSAGQGEKLF
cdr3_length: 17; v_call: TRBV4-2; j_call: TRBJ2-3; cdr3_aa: ASSQDLLGGVSSTDTQY
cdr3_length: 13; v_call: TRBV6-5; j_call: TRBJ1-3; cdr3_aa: ASSYRGGLGNTIY
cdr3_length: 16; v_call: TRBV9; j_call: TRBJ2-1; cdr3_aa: ASSVDPPGMSSYNEQF
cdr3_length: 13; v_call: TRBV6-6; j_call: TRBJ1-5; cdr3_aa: ASSGGTGRNQPQH
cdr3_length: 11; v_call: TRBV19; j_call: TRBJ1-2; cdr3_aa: ASSTPGARSYT
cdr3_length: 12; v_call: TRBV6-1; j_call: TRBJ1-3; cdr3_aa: ASSDGRLWDTIY
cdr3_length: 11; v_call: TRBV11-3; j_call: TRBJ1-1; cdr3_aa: ASSLLRNTEAF
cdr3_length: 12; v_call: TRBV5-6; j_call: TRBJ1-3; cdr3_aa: ASRPGTGGLPIY
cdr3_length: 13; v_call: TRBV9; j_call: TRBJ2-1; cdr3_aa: ASSVTGWNGDEQF
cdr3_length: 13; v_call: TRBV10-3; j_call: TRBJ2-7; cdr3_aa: AISRSGGAGAEQY
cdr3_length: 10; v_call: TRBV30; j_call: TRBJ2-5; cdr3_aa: AWSGLDRTQY
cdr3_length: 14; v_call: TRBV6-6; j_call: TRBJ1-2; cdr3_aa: ATQPRRGVVGYGYT
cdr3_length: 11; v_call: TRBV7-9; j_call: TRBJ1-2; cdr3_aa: ASSLGRVYGYT
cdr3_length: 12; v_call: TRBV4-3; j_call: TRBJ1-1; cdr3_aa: ASSQEASSTEAF
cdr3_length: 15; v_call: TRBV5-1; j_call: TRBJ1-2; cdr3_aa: ASSLVLGIGGADGYT
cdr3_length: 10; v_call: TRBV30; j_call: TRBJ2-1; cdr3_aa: AWSVWDSEQF
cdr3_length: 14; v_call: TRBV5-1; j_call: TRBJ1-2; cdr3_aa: ASSLAWGTGAYGYT
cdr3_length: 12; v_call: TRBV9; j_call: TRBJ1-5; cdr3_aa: ASSSGDSNQPQH
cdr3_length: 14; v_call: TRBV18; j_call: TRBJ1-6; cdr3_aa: ASSPPQGTGPSPLH
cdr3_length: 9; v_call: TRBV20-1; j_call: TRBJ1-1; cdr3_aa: SARRGVGAF
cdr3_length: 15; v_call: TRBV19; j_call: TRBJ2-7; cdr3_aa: ASSIALSGTHSYEQY
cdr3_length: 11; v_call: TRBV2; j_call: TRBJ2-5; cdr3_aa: ATLGTIGETQY
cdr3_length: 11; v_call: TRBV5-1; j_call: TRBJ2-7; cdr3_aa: ASSSGLDYEQY
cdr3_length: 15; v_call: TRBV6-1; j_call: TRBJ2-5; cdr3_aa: ASSAYLAGGSQETQY
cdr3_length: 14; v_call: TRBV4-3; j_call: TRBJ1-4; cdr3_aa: ASSQEPGQRNEKLF
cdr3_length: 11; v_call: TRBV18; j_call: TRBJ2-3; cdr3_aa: ASSQSGEDTQY
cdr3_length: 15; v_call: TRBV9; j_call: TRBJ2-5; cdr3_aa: ASSPQGDSGGRGTQY
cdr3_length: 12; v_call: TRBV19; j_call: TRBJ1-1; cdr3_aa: ASSTISGATEAF
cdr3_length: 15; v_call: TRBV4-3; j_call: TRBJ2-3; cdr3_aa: ASSQDGRGWGTDTQY
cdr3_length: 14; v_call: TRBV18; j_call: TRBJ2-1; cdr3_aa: ASSPPGGGDNNEQF
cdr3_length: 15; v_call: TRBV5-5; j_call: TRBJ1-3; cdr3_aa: ASSQDPREISGNTIY